This TCR beta chain was recovered during a study of blood T cell repertoires in COVID-19. Study context: The study drew acute and convalescent COVID-19 samples from the United States, Italy and Spain.

Data came from immunoSEQ multiplex PCR; TCRdb stores just in-frame clones and leaves some out. This table holds roughly 260,000 clones, approximately 89% found once. The CDR3 covers 14 residues. V was cut by 7 bases and J by 2 bases, with 14 bases left in between. Germline lookup yields CDR1 SGHAT and CDR2 FQNNGV. The source material was peripheral blood. The origin of this receptor is a woman aged 50 to 60 with acute or convalescent COVID-19. V gene TRBV11-2 combines with J gene TRBJ1-1, with D perhaps TRBD1 (6 bases). The CDR3 DNA follows: TGTGCCAGCACTAGACAGGTCCTTAACACTGAAGCTTTCTTT. This sequence encodes CASTRQVLNTEAFF.